This is a list of T cell receptor beta chains from one sample in a study of beta chain features in type 1 diabetes. This table comes from immunoSEQ multiplex PCR, and its TCRdb copy is limited to in-frame clones, with some not included. The sample lists 150,000 or so clones, 6.5% to 10% occurring once. Material for sequencing was central memory CD4+ T cells from blood. The receptors shown here come from a young woman with type 1 diabetes. Each CDR3 is given with its conserved first and last residue. D genes are given only for firm matches. The size of a clone is reported for some rows only, either as once, few or many, or as a class for expanded clones.

j_call d_call clone_size v_call cdr3_nt cdr3_aa
TRBJ2-5 TRBD2 - TRBV5-1 TGCGCCAGCAGCACCGGGGAGGGGCAAGAGACCCAGTACTTC CASSTGEGQETQYF
TRBJ2-7 - few TRBV7-2 TGTGCCAGCAGCTTGGCGGAATCCTACGAGCAGTACTTC CASSLAESYEQYF
TRBJ2-2 TRBD1 - TRBV18 TGTGCCAGCTCCCTTCGGACAGGGGGGCCCACCGGGGAGCTGTTTTTT CASSLRTGGPTGELFF
TRBJ2-7 TRBD1 few TRBV18 TGTGCCAGCTCACCACGACAGGGGGCAGGGACCTACGAGCAGTACTTC CASSPRQGAGTYEQYF
TRBJ2-7 TRBD1 many TRBV28 TGTGCCAGCAGCCGACAGGGAATCTACGAGCAGTACTTC CASSRQGIYEQYF
TRBJ2-5 - few TRBV7-2 TGTGCCAGCAACATCCGCGCGGGGACCCAGTACTTC CASNIRAGTQYF
TRBJ1-2 - few TRBV14 TGTGCCAGCAGCCCGCAGGTTAACTATGGCTACACCTTC CASSPQVNYGYTF
TRBJ2-5 - - TRBV6-6 TGTGCCAGCAGTTACGGAGGGCGGTCGAAAGAGACCCAGTACTTC CASSYGGRSKETQYF
TRBJ2-7 - - TRBV5-1 TGCGCCAGCAGCTTACAGGATCCGACCGGGACTTCCTCCTACGAGCAGTACTTC CASSLQDPTGTSSYEQYF
TRBJ2-7 TRBD1 few TRBV7-2 TGTGCCAGCAGCAAAAAGACAGGGCCCTACGAGCAGTACTTC CASSKKTGPYEQYF
TRBJ2-1 - - TRBV4-1 TGCGCCAGCAGCCAAGTTGGGGGTAGCGGGACAGATGAGCAGTTCTTC CASSQVGGSGTDEQFF
TRBJ1-5 TRBD1 - TRBV30 TGTGCCTGGGATGCAGGGGGCTTAGGCAATCAGCCCCAGCATTTT CAWDAGGLGNQPQHF
TRBJ1-4 - - TRBV4-2 TGTGCCAGCAGCCAAGATCGGGTAGCTAATGAAAAACTGTTTTTT CASSQDRVANEKLFF
TRBJ2-7 TRBD2 - TRBV27 TGTGCCAGCAGTTTCAAACCGGGACTAGCGATCCTCTACGAGCAGTACTTC CASSFKPGLAILYEQYF
TRBJ1-1 - few TRBV19 TGTGCCAGTAGACACTCCAGGCAGCAGAGGGCTGAAGCTTTCTTT CASRHSRQQRAEAFF
TRBJ2-2 - few TRBV29-1 TGCAGCGCGACAGGTTGGGGCACCGGGGAGCTGTTTTTT CSATGWGTGELFF
TRBJ1-4 - - TRBV28 TGTGCCAGCAGCACAGGGAGCGAAAAACTGTTTTTT CASSTGSEKLFF
TRBJ2-7 - few TRBV18 TGTGCCAGCTCACCAACGACGGGTCCCCGAACCTACGAGCAGTACTTC CASSPTTGPRTYEQYF
TRBJ2-1 TRBD2 - TRBV5-1 TGCGCCAGCAGCCCCTATTTAACGCCGACTAGCTTAGGGCAGTTCTTC CASSPYLTPTSLGQFF
TRBJ2-3 TRBD2 few TRBV13 TGTGCCAGCGGGACTAGCGGGAGGGCTACAGATACGCAGTATTTT CASGTSGRATDTQYF
TRBJ2-5 - - TRBV1 TGCACCAGCAGCCCGCAACAACTAGCGGGGGACCAAGAGACCCAGTACTTC CTSSPQQLAGDQETQYF
TRBJ2-7 TRBD2 few TRBV30 TGTGCCTGGAGTAGTCGAGCGGGAGTTCGCGAGCAGTACTTC CAWSSRAGVREQYF
TRBJ2-1 TRBD2 - TRBV30 TGTGCCTGGACTCACGCGGGAGGGGAGCAGTTCTTC CAWTHAGGEQFF
TRBJ1-3 TRBD1 few TRBV28 TGTGCCAGCAGTTTACGGGACAGCGAAACGGCCATATATTTT CASSLRDSETAIYF
TRBJ1-3 TRBD1 - TRBV7-2 TGTGCCAGCAGCTTATCTCAGGGGGATCCCACTGGAAACACCATATATTTT CASSLSQGDPTGNTIYF
TRBJ1-3 - - TRBV30 TGTGCCTGGAGTGTGGCAAACACCATATATTTT CAWSVANTIYF
TRBJ1-2 - few TRBV4-1 TGCGCCAGCAGCCCCTCCCCCCTAGGAGGCTACACCTTC CASSPSPLGGYTF
TRBJ2-3 TRBD2 - TRBV9 TGTGCCAGCAGCCCAGGGACTAGCGGGGGGGATGATACGCAGTATTTT CASSPGTSGGDDTQYF
TRBJ2-4 TRBD1 few TRBV7-8 TGTGCCAGCAGCTTACTACAGGGGGGATATGGTGACATTCAGTACTTC CASSLLQGGYGDIQYF
TRBJ1-2 - few TRBV25-1 TGTGCCAGCAGTGACGGAGGGCACGGCTACACCTTC CASSDGGHGYTF
TRBJ1-2 TRBD1 - TRBV6-5 TGTGCCAGCAGTTTGGGGACAGGGCAAGGCTACACCTTC CASSLGTGQGYTF
TRBJ2-4 - - TRBV6-5 TGTGCCAGCAGTCCGACAGAAGACATTCAGTACTTC CASSPTEDIQYF
TRBJ1-5 - many TRBV6-5 TGTGCCAGCAGTTACTCGGGGGGAGACAATCAGCCCCAGCATTTT CASSYSGGDNQPQHF
TRBJ2-7 - few TRBV9 TGTGCCAGCAGCCCTAGGGGTCTATCCTACGAGCAGTACTTC CASSPRGLSYEQYF
TRBJ2-6 - - TRBV5-1 TGCGCCAGCACTGACAGGGCGGGAGGGGCCAACGTCCTGACTTTC CASTDRAGGANVLTF
TRBJ1-5 - few TRBV7-9 TGTGCCAGCCCAGGGCAAGCTAATCAGCCCCAGCATTTT CASPGQANQPQHF
TRBJ2-2 - few TRBV18 TGTGCCAGCTCACCACGGGCAGATAACACCGGGGAGCTGTTTTTT CASSPRADNTGELFF
TRBJ1-2 - many TRBV30 TGTGCCTGGAGTGTTGGCCGCCCGGGGGATCTTAACTATGGCTACACCTTC CAWSVGRPGDLNYGYTF
TRBJ2-7 - - TRBV5-4 TGTGCCAGCCCGCGGCCCTTTGTTCGCGAGCAGTACTTC CASPRPFVREQYF
TRBJ1-5 - - TRBV19 TGTGCCAGTGGGATTACAGGGCTGGGTCAGCCCCAGCATTTT CASGITGLGQPQHF
TRBJ1-1 - - TRBV29-1 TGCAGCGTTGAAGGTATGAACACTGAAGCTTTCTTT CSVEGMNTEAFF
TRBJ2-7 - - TRBV30 TGTGCCTGGAGTGTACGAGTCCTAGCGTTCACCTACGAGCAGTACTTC CAWSVRVLAFTYEQYF
TRBJ1-1 - - TRBV18 TGTGCCAGCTCACCAGACATGAACACTGAAGCTTTCTTT CASSPDMNTEAFF
TRBJ2-5 - - TRBV7-2 TGTGCCAGCAGCCCGATGACAGGCCAAGAGACCCAGTACTTC CASSPMTGQETQYF
TRBJ2-7 - few TRBV6-1 TGTGCCAGCAAGGACACGTATGGCTACGAGCAGTACTTC CASKDTYGYEQYF
TRBJ1-2 - - TRBV18 TGTGCCAGCGGAGCGGGTGGAAGGTATGGCTACACCTTC CASGAGGRYGYTF
TRBJ1-4 - - TRBV2 TGTGCCAGCGTTATCGCGATTAATGAAAAACTGTTTTTT CASVIAINEKLFF
TRBJ2-1 TRBD2 few TRBV5-1 TGCGCCAGCAGCTTGAGGCCTAGCGGGGGCAATGAGCAGTTCTTC CASSLRPSGGNEQFF
TRBJ2-2 TRBD2 few TRBV9 TGTGCCAGCAGCGTAGTGTCTAGCGGGAGGGGCACCGGGGAGCTGTTTTTT CASSVVSSGRGTGELFF
TRBJ2-3 - few TRBV7-9 TGTGCCAGCAGCTCCCTAAGTGTAGGCGGAGTCACAGATACGCAGTATTTT CASSSLSVGGVTDTQYF
TRBJ1-4 TRBD1 few TRBV9 TGTGCCAGCAGCGTAGGGGACAGGGCGAGGGAAAAACTGTTTTTT CASSVGDRAREKLFF
TRBJ2-3 TRBD2 - TRBV7-3 TGTGCCAGCAGCCCTGCCACTAGCGGCACAGATACGCAGTATTTT CASSPATSGTDTQYF
TRBJ2-7 TRBD1 - TRBV10-3 TGTGCCATCAGTGAGTCGAATTCACGACAGGGGGTGGGTGAGCAGTACTTC CAISESNSRQGVGEQYF
TRBJ2-1 - few TRBV6-6 TGTGCCAGCAGTTGGACAGACCCTAATGAGCAGTTCTTC CASSWTDPNEQFF